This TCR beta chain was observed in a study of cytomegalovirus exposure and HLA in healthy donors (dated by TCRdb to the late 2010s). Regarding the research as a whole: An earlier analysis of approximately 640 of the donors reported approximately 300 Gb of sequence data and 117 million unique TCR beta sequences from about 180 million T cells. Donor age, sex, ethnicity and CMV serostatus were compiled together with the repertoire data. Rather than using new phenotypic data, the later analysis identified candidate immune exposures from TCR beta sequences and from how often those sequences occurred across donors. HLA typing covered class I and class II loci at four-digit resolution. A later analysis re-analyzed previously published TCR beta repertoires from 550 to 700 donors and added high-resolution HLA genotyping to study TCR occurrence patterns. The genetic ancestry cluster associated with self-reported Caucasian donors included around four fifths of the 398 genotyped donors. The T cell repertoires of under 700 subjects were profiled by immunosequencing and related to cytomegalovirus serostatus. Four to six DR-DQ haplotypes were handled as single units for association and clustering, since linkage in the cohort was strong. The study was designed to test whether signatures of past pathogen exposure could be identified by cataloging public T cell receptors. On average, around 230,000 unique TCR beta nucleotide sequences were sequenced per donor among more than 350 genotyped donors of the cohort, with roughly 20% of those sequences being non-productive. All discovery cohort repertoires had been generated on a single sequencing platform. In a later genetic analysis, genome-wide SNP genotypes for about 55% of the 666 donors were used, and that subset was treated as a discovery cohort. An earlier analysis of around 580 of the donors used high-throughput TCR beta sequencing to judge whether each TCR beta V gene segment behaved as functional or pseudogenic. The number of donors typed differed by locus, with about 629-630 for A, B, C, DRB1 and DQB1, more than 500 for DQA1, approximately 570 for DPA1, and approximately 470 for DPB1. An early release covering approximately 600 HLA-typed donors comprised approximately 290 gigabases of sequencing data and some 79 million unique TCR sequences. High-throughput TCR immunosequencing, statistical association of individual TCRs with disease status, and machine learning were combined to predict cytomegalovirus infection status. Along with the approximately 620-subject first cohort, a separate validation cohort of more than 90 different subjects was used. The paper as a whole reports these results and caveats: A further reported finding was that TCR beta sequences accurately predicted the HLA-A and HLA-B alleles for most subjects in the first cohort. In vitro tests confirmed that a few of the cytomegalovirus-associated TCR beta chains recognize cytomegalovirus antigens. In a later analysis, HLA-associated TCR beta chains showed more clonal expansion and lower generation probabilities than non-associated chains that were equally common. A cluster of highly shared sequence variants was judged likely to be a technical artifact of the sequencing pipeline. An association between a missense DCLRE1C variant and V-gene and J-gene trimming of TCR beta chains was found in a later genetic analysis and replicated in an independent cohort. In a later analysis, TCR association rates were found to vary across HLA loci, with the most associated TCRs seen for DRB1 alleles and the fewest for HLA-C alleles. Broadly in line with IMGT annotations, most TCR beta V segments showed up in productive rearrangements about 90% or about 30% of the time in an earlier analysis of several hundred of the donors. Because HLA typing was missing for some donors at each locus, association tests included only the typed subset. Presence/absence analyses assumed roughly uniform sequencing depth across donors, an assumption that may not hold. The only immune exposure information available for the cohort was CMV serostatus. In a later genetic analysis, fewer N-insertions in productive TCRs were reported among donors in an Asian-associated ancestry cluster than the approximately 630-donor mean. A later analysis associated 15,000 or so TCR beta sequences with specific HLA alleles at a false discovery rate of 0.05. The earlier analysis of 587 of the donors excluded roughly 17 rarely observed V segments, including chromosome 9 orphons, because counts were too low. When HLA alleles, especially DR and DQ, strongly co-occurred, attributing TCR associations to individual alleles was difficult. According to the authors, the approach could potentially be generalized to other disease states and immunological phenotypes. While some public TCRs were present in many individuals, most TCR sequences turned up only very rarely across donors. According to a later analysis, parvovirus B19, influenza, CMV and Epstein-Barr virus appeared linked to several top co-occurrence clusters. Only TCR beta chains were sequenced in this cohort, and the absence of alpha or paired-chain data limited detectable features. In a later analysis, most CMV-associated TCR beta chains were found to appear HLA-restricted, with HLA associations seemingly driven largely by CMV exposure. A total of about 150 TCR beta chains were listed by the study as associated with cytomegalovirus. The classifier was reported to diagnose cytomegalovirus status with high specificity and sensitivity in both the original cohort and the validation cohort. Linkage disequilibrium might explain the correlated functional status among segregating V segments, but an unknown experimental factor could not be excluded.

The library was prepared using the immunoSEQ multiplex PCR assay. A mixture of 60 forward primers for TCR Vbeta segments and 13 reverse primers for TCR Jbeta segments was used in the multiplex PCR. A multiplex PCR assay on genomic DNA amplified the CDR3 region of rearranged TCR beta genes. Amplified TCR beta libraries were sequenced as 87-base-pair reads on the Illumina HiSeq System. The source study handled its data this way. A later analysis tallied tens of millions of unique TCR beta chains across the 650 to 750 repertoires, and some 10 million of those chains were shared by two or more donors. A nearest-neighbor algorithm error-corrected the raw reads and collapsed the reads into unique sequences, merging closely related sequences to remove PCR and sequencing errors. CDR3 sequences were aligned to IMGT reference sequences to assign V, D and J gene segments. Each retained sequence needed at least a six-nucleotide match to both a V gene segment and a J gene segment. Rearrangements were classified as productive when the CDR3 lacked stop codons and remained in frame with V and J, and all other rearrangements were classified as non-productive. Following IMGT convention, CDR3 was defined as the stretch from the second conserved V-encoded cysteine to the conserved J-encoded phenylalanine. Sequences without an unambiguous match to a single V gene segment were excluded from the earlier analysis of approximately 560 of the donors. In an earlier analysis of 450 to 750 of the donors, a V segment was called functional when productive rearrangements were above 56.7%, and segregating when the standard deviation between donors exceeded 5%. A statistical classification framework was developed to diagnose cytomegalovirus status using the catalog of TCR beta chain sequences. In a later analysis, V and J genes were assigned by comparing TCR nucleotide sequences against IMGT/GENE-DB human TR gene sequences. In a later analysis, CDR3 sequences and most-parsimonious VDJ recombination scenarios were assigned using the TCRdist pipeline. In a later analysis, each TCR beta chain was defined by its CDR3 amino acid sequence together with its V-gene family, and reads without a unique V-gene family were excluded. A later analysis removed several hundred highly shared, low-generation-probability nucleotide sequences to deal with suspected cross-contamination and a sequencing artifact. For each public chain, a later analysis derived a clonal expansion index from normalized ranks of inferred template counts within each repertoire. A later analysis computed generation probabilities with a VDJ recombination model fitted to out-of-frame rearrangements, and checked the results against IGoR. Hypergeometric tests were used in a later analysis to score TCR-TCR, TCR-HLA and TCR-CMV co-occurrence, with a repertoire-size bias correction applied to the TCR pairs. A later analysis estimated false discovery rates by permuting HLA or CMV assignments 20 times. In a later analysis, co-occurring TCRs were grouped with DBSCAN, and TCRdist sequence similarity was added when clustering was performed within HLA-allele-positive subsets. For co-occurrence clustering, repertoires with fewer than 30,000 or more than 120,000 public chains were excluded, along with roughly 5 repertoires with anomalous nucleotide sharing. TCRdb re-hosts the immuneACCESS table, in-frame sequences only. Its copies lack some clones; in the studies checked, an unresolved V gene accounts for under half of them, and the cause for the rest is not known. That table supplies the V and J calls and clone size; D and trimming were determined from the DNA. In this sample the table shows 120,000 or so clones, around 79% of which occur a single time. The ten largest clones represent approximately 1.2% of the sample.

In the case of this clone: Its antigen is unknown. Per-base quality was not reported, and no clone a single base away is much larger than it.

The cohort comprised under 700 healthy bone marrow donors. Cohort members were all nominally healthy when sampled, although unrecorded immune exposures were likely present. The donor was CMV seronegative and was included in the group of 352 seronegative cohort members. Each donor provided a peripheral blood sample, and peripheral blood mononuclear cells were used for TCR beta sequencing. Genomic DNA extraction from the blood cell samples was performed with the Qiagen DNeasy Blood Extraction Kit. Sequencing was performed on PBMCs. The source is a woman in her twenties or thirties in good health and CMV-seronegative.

The CDR3 protein sequence reads: CASSQAGSGLAAYEQYF. The sequenced DNA: TGTGCCAGCAGCCAAGCTGGGAGTGGACTAGCGGCCTACGAGCAGTACTTC. Recombination linked TRBV4-2 to TRBJ2-7, with 10 bases matching TRBD2. Clipping removes 1 base from V and 2 bases from J, with 8 as the unmatched junction base count. Based on the germline V gene, the CDR1 and CDR2 sequences are LGHNA and YNFKEQ. From its cysteine to its phenylalanine, the CDR3 spans 17 amino acids. Only the CDR3 region is kept as DNA, spanning 51 bases read in frame from base 1.